This note documents a single TCR beta chain sequence. The target antigen is unknown. Looked up from germline, CDR1 is MNHNY and CDR2 is SVGAGI (reference sequence). This CDR3 has 13 residues. Trimming removed 9 bases at V and 7 bases at J, with 18 bases between. The PCR ran on 60 Vbeta and 13 Jbeta primers. Sequenced by immunoSEQ multiplex PCR; TCRdb stores in-frame clones only, minus some. The sample lists 130,000 or so clones; more than 60% were seen once. This entry comes from a study of cytomegalovirus exposure and HLA in healthy donors. Study background: Drawn from HLA-typed donors, about 82 million unique TCRs were held in an early data release.

Study-wide results and caveats: The presence/absence work took it that sequencing depth was about the same across donors.

This sequence was found in a woman aged 40 to 55 in good health and CMV-seropositive. The rearrangement joins TRBV6-6 to TRBJ1-1; the D gene is possibly TRBD1 (6 bases). The source material was PBMCs. The CDR3 nucleotides are TGTGCCAGTCAAAAGGACAGAACGGGTGAAGCTTTCTTT. Translating gives CASQKDRTGEAFF.